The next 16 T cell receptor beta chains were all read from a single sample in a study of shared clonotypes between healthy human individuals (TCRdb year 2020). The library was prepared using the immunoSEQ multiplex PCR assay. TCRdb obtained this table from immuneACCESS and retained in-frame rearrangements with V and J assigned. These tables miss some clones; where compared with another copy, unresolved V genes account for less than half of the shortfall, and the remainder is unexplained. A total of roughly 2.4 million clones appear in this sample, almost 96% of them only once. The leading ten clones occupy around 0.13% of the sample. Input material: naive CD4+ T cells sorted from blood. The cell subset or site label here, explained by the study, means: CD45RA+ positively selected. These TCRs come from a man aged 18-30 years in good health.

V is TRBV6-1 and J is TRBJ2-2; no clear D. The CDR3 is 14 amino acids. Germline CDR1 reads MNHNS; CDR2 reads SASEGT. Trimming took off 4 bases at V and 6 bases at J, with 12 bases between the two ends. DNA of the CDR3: TGTGCCAGCAGTGGGATGCAGGTCTCCGGGGAGCTGTTTTTT. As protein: CASSGMQVSGELFF.

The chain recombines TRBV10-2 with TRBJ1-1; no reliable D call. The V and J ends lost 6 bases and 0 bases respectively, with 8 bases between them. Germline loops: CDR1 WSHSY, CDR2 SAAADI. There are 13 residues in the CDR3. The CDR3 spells CASSLSLNTEAFF. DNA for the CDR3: TGCGCCAGCAGCCTCTCCTTGAACACTGAAGCTTTCTTT.

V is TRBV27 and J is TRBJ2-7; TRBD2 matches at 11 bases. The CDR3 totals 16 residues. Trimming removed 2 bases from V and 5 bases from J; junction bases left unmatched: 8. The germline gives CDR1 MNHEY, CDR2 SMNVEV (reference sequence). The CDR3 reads CASSLRVAGGRDEQYF. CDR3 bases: TGTGCCAGCAGTTTAAGGGTAGCGGGGGGGCGGGACGAGCAGTACTTC.

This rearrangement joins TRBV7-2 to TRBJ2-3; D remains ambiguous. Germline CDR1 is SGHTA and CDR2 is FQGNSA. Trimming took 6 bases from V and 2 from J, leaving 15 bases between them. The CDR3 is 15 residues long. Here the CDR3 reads CASRTTLLTTDTQYF. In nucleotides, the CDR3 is TGTGCCAGCAGAACGACTCTTCTTACCACAGATACGCAGTATTTT.

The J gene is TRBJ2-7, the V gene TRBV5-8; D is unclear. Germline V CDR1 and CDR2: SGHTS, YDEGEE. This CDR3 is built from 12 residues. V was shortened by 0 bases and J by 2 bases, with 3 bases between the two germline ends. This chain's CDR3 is CASSLEAYEQYF. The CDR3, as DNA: TGTGCCAGCAGCTTGGAGGCCTACGAGCAGTACTTC.

The CDR3: CASSQDLGSGLAKEVQFF. The CDR3 region has the DNA TGCGCCAGCAGCCAAGATTTAGGATCGGGACTAGCGAAGGAGGTGCAGTTCTTC. The chain combines TRBV4-1 with TRBJ2-1; 10 nucleotides line up with TRBD2. Per germline, CDR1 MGHRA and CDR2 YSYEKL. Germline trimming cut 0 bases from V and 12 bases from J; bases unmatched to any gene: 17. The CDR3 covers 18 residues.

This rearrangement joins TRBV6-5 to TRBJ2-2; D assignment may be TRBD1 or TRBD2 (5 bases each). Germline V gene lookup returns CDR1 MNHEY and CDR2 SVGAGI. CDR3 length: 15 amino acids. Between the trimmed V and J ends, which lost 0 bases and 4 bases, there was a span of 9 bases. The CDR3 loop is CASSYSKGSTGELFF. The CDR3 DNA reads TGTGCCAGCAGTTACTCGAAGGGGAGCACCGGGGAGCTGTTTTTT.

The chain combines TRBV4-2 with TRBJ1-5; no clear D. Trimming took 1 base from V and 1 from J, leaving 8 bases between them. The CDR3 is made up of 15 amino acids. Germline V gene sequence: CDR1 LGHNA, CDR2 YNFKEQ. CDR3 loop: CASSQGSTSNQPQHF. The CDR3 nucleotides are TGTGCCAGCAGCCAAGGTTCGACAAGCAATCAGCCCCAGCATTTT.

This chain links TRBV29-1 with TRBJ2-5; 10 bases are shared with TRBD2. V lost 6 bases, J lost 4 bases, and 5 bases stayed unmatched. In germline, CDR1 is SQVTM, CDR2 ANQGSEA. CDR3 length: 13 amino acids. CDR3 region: CSVSLAGVETQYF. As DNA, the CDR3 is TGCAGCGTCAGCCTAGCGGGAGTAGAGACCCAGTACTTC.

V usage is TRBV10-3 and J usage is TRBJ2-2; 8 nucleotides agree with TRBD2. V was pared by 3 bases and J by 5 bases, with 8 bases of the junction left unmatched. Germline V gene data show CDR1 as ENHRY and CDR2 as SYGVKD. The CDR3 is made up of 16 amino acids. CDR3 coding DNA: TGTGCCATCAGTGACCGGAGGACTAGCCTTACCGGGGAGCTGTTTTTT. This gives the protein CAISDRRTSLTGELFF.

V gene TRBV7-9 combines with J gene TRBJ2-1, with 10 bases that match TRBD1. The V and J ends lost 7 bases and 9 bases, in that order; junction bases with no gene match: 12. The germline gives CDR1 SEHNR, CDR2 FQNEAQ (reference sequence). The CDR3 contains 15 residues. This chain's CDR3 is CASTLDRGAFGEQFF. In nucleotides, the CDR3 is TGTGCCAGCACCTTGGACAGGGGGGCCTTTGGTGAGCAGTTCTTC. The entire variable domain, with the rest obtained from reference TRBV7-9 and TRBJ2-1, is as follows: DTGVSQNPRHKITKRGQNVTFRCDPISEHNRLYWYRQTLGQGPEFLTYFQNEAQLEKSRLLSDRFSAERPKGSFSTLEIQRTEQGDSAMYLCASTLDRGAFGEQFFGPGTRLTVL.

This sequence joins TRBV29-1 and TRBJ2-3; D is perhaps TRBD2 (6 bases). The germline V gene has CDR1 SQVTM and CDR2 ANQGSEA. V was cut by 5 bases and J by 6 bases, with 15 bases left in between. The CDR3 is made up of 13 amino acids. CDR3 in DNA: TGCAGCGTTTCCAGCGGGCTCGGGGATACGCAGTATTTT. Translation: CSVSSGLGDTQYF.

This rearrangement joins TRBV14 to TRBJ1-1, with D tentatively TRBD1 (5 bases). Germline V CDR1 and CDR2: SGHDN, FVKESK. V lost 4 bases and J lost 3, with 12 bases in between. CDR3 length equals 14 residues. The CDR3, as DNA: TGTGCCAGCAGCCCCCGGGGGGACCACACTGAAGCTTTCTTT. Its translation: CASSPRGDHTEAFF. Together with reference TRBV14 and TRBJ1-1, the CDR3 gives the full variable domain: EAGVTQFPSHSVIEKGQTVTLRCDPISGHDNLYWYRRVMGKEIKFLLHFVKESKQDESGMPNNRFLAERTGGTYSTLKVQPAELEDSGVYFCASSPRGDHTEAFFGQGTRLTVV.

CDR3 protein: CASSEEGLDEQYF. CDR3 coding DNA: TGTGCCAGCAGTGAGGAGGGCCTGGACGAGCAGTACTTC. The chain employs TRBV6-1 and TRBJ2-7; tentative D call: TRBD2 (6 bases). The V end lost 3 bases, the J end lost 5 bases, and 11 bases lay between the germline ends. Germline CDR1 and CDR2: MNHNS and SASEGT. The CDR3 spans 13 residues.

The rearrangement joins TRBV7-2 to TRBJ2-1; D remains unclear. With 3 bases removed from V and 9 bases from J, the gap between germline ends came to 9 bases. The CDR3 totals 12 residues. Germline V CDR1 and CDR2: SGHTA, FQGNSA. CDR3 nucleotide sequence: TGTGCCAGCAGCTTTGTTCAAGGTGAGCAGTTCTTC. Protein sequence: CASSFVQGEQFF.

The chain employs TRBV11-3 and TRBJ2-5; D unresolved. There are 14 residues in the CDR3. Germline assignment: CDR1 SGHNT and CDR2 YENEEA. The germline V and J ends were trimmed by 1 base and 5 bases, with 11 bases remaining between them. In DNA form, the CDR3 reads TGTGCCAGCAGCTTAGTCGTTTGCTGGGAGACCCAGTACTTC. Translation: CASSLVVCWETQYF.